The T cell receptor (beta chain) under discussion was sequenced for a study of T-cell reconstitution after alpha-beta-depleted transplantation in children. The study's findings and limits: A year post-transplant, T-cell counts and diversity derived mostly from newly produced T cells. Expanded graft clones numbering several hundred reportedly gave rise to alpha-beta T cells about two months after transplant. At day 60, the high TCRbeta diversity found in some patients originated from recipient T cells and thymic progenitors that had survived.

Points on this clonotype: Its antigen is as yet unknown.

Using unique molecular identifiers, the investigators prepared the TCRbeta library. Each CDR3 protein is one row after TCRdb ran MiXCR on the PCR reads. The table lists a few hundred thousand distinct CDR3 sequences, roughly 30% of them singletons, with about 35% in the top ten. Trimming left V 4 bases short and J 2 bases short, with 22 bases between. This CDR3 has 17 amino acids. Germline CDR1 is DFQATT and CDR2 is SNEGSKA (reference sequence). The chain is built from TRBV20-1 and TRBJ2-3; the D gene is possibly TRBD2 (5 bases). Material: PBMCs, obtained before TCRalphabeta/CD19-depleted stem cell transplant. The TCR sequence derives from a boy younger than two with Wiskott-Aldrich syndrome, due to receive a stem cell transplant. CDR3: CSATKSIGLAVTDTQYF. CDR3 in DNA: TGCAGTGCTACTAAGTCAATAGGCCTAGCAGTCACAGATACGCAGTATTTT.